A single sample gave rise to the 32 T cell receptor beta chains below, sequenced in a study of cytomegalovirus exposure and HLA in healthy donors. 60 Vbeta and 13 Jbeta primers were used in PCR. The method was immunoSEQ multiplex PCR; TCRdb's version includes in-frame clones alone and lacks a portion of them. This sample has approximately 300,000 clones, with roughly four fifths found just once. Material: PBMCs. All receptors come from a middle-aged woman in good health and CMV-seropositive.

Written as DNA, the CDR3 is TGTGCCAGTGACATTAGCTCTGGAAACACCATATATTTT. Protein product: CASDISSGNTIYF. V gene TRBV19 combines with J gene TRBJ1-3, with D unresolved. The germline gives CDR1 LNHDA, CDR2 SQIVND (reference sequence). CDR3 length: 13 amino acids. V lost 8 bases and J lost 0, with 8 bases in between.

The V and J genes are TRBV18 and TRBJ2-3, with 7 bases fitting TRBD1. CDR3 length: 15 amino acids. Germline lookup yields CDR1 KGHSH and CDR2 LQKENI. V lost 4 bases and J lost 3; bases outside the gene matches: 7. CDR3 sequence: CASSRTGTETDTQYF. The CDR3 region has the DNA TGTGCCAGCTCACGTACCGGGACAGAGACAGATACGCAGTATTTT.

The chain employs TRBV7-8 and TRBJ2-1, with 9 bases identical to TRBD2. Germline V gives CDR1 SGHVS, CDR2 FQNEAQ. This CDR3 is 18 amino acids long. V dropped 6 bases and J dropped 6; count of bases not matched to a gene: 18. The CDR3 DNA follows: TGTGCCAGCAGTCTAATGGGCGGGAGGGCCAGGCTGGCCAATGAGCAGTTCTTC. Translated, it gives CASSLMGGRARLANEQFF.

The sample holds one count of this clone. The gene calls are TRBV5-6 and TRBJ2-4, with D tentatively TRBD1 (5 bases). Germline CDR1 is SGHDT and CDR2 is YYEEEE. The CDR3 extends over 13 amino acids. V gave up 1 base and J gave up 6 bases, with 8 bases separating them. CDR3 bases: TGTGCCAGCAGCTTGAAAAGGGGAAACATTCAGTACTTC. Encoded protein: CASSLKRGNIQYF.

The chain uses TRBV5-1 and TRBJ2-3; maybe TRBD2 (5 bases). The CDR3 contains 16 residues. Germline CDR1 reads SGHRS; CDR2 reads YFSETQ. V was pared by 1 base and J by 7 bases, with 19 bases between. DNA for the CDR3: TGCGCCAGCAGCTTGCGGCAGGACTCCCTTTCGAATACGCAGTATTTT. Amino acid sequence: CASSLRQDSLSNTQYF.

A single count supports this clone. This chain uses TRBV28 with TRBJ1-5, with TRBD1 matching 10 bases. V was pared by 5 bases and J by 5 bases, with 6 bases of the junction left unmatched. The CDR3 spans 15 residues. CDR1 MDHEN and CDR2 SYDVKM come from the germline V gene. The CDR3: CASSQTGGKDQPQHF. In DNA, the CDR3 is TGTGCCAGCAGTCAGACAGGGGGCAAGGATCAGCCCCAGCATTTT.

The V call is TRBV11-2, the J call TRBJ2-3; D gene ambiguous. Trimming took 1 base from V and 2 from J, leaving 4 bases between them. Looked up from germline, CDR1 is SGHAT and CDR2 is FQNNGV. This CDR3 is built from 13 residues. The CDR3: CASSLGYTDTQYF. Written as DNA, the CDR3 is TGTGCCAGCAGCTTAGGTTACACAGATACGCAGTATTTT.

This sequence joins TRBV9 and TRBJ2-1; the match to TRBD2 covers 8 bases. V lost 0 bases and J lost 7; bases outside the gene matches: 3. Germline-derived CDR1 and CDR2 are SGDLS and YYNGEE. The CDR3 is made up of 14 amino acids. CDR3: CASSVAGLGNEQFF. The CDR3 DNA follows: TGTGCCAGCAGCGTAGCGGGACTAGGGAATGAGCAGTTCTTC.

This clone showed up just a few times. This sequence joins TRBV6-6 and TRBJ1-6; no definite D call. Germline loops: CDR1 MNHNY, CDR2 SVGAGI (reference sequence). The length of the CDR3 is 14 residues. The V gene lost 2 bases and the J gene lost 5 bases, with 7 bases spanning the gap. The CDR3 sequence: CASSYGEDNSPLHF. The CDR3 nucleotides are TGTGCCAGCAGTTACGGGGAGGATAATTCACCCCTCCACTTT.

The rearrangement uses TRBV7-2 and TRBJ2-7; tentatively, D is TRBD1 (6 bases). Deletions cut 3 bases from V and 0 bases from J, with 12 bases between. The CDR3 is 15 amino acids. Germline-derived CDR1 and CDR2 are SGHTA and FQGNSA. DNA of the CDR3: TGTGCCAGCAGCTTCAAGGGGGACCGCTCCTACGAGCAGTACTTC. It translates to CASSFKGDRSYEQYF.

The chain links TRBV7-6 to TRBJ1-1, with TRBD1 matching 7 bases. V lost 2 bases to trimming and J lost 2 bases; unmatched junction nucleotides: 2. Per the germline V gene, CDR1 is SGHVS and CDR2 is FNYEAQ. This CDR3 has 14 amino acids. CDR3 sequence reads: CASSLNRGNTEAFF. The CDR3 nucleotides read TGTGCCAGCAGCTTAAACAGGGGCAACACTGAAGCTTTCTTT. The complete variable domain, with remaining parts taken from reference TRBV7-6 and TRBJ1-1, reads GAGVSQSPRYKVTKRGQDVALRCDPISGHVSLYWYRQALGQGPEFLTYFNYEAQQDKSGLPNDRFSAERPEGSISTLTIQRTEQRDSAMYRCASSLNRGNTEAFFGQGTRLTVV.

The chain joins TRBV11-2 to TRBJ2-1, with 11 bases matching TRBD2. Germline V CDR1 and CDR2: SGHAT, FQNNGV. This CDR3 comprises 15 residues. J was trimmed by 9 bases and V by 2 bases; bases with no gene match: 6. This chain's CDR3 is CASSLLAGGAGEQFF. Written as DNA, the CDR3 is TGTGCCAGCAGCTTACTAGCGGGAGGAGCTGGTGAGCAGTTCTTC.

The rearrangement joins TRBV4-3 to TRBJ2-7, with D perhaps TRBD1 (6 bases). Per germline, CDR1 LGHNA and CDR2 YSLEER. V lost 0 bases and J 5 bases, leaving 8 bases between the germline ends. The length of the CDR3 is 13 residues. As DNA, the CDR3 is TGCGCCAGCAGCCAAGAAGGGGGTCACGAGCAGTACTTC. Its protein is CASSQEGGHEQYF.

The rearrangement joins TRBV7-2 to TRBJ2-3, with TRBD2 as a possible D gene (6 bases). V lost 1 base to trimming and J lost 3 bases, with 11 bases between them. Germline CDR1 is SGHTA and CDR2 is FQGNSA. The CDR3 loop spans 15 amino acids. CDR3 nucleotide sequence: TGTGCCAGCAGCTTAGGGGGACTTCGAACAGATACGCAGTATTTT. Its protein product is CASSLGGLRTDTQYF. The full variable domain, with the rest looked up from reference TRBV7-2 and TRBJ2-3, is GAGVSQSPSNKVTEKGKDVELRCDPISGHTALYWYRQSLGQGLEFLIYFQGNSAPDKSGLPSDRFSAERTGGSVSTLTIQRTQQEDSAVYLCASSLGGLRTDTQYFGPGTRLTVL.

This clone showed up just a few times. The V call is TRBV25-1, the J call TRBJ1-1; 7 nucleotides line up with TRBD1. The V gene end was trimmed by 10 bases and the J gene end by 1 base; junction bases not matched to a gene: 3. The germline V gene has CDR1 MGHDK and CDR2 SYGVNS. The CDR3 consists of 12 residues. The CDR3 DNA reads TGTGCCACTCAGGGGGGGAACACTGAAGCTTTCTTT. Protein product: CATQGGNTEAFF.

CDR3 nucleotides: TGTGCCAGCAGCCAAGATCTTGGGAGCGGGGGATCTTGGTCCTACGAGCAGTACTTC. Translated, it gives CASSQDLGSGGSWSYEQYF. The chain combines TRBV4-2 with TRBJ2-7; 8 bases align to TRBD2. The CDR3 loop spans 19 amino acids. V trimming: 0 bases; J trimming: 1 base; junction bases outside the gene matches: 14. Germline CDR1 LGHNA, CDR2 YNFKEQ.

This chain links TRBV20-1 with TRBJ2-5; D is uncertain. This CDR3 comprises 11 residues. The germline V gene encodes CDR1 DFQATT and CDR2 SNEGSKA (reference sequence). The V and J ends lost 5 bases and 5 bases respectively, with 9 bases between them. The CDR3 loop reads CSAERSETQYF. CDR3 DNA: TGCAGTGCTGAACGGTCGGAGACCCAGTACTTC.

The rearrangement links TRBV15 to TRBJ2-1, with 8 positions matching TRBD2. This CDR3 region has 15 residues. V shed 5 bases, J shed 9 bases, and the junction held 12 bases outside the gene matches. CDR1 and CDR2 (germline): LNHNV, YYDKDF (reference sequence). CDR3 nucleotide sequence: TGTGCCACCAGCCGGGAGGGACATATGCACCCTGAGCAGTTCTTC. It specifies CATSREGHMHPEQFF.

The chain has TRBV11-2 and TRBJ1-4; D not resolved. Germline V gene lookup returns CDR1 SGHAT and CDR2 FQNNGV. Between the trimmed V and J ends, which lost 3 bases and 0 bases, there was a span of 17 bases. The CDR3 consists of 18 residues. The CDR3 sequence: CASSLGRQLFATNEKLFF. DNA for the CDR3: TGTGCCAGCAGCTTGGGCAGGCAGCTATTTGCAACTAATGAAAAACTGTTTTTT.

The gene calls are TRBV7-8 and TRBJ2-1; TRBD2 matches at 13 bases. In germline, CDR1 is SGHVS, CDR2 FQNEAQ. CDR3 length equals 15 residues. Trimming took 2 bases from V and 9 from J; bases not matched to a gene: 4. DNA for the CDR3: TGTGCCAGCAGCTTACCGGGACTAGCGGGACCTGAGCAGTTCTTC. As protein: CASSLPGLAGPEQFF. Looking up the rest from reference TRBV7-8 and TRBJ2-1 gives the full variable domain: GAGVSQSPRYKVAKRGQDVALRCDPISGHVSLFWYQQALGQGPEFLTYFQNEAQLDKSGLPSDRFFAERPEGSVSTLKIQRTQQEDSAVYLCASSLPGLAGPEQFFGPGTRLTVL.

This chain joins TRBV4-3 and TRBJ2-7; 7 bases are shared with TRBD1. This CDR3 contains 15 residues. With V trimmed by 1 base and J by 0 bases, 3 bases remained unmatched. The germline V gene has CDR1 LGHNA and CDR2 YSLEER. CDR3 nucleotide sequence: TGCGCCAGCAGCCAAGTAGGGGGCAGCTCCTACGAGCAGTACTTC. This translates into CASSQVGGSSYEQYF.

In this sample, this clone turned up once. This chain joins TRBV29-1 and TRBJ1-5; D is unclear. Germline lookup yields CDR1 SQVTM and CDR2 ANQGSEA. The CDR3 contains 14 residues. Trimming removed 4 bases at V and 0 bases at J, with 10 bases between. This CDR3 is CSVATDNSNQPQHF. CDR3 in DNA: TGCAGCGTTGCCACAGATAATAGCAATCAGCCCCAGCATTTT.

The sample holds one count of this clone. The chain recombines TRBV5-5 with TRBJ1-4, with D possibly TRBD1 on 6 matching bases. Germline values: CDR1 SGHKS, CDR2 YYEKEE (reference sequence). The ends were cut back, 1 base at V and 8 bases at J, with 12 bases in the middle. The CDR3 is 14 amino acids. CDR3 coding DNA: TGTGCCAGCAGCTTGAAGGGGGGGCCCGAAAAACTGTTTTTT. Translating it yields CASSLKGGPEKLFF.

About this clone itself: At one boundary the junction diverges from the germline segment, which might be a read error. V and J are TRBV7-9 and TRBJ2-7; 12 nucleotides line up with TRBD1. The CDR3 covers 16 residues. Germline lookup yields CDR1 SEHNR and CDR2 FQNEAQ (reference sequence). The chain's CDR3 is CSSSSTSGQGAAEQYF. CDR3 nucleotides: TGTTCCAGCAGCTCCACCTCGGGACAGGGGGCGGCTGAGCAGTACTTC.

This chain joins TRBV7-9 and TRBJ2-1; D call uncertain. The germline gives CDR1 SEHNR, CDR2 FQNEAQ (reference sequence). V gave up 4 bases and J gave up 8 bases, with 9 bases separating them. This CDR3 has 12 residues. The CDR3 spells CASSSRLDEQFF. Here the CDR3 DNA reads TGTGCCAGCAGCTCCCGTCTAGATGAGCAGTTCTTC. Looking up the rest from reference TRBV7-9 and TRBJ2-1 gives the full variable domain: DTGVSQNPRHKITKRGQNVTFRCDPISEHNRLYWYRQTLGQGPEFLTYFQNEAQLEKSRLLSDRFSAERPKGSFSTLEIQRTEQGDSAMYLCASSSRLDEQFFGPGTRLTVL.

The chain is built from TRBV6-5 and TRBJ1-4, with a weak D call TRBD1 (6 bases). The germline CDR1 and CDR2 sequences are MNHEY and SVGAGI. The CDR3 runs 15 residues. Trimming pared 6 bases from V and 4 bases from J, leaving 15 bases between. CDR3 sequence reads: CASRTPGHLNEKLFF. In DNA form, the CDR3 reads TGTGCCAGCAGGACCCCGGGACATCTTAATGAAAAACTGTTTTTT.

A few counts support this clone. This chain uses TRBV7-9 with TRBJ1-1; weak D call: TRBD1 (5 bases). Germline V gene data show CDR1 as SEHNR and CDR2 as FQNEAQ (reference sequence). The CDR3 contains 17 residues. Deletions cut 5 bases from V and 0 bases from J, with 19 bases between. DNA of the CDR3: TGTGCCAGCAGCCCTACCGTCGGTGGGGGGATGAACACTGAAGCTTTCTTT. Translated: CASSPTVGGGMNTEAFF.

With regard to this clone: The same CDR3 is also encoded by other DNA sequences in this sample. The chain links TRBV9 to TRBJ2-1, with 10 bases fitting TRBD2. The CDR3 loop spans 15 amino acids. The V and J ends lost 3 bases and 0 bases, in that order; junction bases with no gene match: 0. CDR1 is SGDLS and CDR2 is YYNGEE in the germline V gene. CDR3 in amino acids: CASSASGSSYNEQFF. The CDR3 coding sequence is TGTGCCAGCAGCGCTAGCGGGAGCTCCTACAATGAGCAGTTCTTC.

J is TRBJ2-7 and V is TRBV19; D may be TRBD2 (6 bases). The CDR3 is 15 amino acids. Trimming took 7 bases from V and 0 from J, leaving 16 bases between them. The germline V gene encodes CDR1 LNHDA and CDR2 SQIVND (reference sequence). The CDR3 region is CASKARADYSYEQYF. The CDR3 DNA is TGTGCCAGTAAGGCCAGAGCGGACTACTCCTACGAGCAGTACTTC.

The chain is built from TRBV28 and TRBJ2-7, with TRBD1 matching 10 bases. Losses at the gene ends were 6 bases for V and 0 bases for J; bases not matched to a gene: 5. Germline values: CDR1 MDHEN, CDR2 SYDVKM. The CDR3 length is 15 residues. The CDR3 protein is CASRTGQGDSYEQYF. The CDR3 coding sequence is TGTGCCAGCAGGACCGGACAGGGGGACTCCTACGAGCAGTACTTC.

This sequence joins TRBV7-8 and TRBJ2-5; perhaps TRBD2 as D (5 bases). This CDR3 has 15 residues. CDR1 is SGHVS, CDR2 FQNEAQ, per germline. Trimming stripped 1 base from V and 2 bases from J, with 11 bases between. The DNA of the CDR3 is TGTGCCAGCAGCTTAGACCCGGGGAGACAAGAGACCCAGTACTTC. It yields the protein CASSLDPGRQETQYF.

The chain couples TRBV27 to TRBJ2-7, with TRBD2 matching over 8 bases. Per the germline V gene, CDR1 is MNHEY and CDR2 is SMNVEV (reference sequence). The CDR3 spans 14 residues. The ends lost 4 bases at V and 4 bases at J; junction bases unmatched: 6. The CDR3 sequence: CASSSSREGYEQYF. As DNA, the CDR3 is TGTGCCAGCAGTTCTTCCCGGGAGGGGTACGAGCAGTACTTC.